The present TCR beta chain was sequenced within a study of radiation and T cells in renal cell carcinoma. General study results and limits: Compared with controls, irradiated tumors had more, larger dominant CDR3 motifs. Top 100 clonotypes averaged about 50% in irradiated versus 43% in nephrectomy-only tumors.

The protocol was immunoSEQ multiplex PCR, while the TCRdb copy is restricted to in-frame clones and leaves out a portion. The sample consists of more than 11,000 clones, 57% of them appearing once. Treatment described: treatment-naive control, cytoreductive nephrectomy. CDR1 is MNHNY and CDR2 is SVGAGI in the germline V gene (reference sequence). V gave up 0 bases and J gave up 8 bases, with 5 bases separating them. CDR3 length: 12 residues. Details on this clone: Its antigen is undetermined.

The TCR sequence derives from a man aged 45-60 years with renal cell carcinoma. Sequenced material: tumor tissue, taken from a patient whose treatment was nephrectomy without radiotherapy. The gene calls are TRBV6-6 and TRBJ2-1, with D uncertain. The CDR3 loop is CASSYSRDEQFF. The CDR3 nucleotides read TGTGCCAGCAGTTACTCAAGAGATGAGCAGTTCTTC.